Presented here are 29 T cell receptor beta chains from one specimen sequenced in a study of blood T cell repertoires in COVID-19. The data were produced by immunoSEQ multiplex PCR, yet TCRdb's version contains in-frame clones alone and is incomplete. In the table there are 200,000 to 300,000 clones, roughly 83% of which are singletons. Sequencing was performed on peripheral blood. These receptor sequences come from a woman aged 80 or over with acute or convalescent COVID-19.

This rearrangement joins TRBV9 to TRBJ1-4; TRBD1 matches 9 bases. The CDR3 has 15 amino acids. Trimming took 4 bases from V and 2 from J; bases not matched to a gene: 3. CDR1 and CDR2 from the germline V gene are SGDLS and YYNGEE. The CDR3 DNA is TGTGCCAGCAGCCTAGGGACAGGGACTAATGAAAAACTGTTTTTT. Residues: CASSLGTGTNEKLFF.

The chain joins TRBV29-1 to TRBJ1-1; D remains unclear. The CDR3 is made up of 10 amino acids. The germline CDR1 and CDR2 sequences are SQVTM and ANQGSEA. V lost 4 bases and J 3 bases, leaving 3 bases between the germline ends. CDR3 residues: CSVGDTEAFF. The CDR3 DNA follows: TGCAGCGTTGGCGACACTGAAGCTTTCTTT.

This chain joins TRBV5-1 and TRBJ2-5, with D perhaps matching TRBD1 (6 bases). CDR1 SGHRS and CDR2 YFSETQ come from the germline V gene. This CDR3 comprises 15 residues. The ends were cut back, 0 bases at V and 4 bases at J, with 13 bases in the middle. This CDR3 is CASSLGRGDRETQYF. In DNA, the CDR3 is TGCGCCAGCAGCTTGGGCAGGGGCGATAGAGAGACCCAGTACTTC.

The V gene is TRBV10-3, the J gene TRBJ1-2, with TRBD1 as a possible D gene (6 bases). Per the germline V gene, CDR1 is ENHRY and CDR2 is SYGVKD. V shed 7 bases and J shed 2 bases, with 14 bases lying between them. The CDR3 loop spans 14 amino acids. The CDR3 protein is CAINPRGENYGYTF. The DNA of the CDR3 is TGTGCCATCAATCCCAGGGGAGAAAACTATGGCTACACCTTC.

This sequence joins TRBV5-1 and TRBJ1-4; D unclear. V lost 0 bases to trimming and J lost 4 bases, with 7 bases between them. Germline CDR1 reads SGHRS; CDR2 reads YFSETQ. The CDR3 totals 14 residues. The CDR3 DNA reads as TGCGCCAGCAGCTTGGAACAGCTTAATGAAAAACTGTTTTTT. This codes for CASSLEQLNEKLFF.

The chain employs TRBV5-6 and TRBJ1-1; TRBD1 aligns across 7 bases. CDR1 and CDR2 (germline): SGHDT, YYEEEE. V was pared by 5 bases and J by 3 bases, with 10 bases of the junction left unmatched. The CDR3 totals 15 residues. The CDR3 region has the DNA TGTGCCAGCAGGCCCACAGGGGCCCTGTACACTGAAGCTTTCTTT. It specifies CASRPTGALYTEAFF.

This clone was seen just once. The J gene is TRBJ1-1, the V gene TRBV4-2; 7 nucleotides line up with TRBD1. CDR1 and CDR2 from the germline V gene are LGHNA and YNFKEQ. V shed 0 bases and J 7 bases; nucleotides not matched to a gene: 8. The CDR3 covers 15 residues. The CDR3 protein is CASSQDRDSYIEAFF. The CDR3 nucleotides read TGTGCCAGCAGCCAAGATCGGGACAGCTACATTGAAGCTTTCTTT.

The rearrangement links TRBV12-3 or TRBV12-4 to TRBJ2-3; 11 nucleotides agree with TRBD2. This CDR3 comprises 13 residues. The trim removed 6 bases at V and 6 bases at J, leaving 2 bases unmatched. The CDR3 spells CASRASGGDTQYF. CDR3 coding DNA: TGTGCCAGCAGAGCTAGCGGGGGGGATACGCAGTATTTT.

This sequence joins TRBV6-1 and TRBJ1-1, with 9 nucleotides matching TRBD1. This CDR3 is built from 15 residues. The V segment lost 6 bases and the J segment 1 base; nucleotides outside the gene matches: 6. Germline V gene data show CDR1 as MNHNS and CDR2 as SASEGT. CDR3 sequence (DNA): TGTGCCAGCAGCCGGGACAGGGCACGGAACACTGAAGCTTTCTTT. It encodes CASSRDRARNTEAFF.

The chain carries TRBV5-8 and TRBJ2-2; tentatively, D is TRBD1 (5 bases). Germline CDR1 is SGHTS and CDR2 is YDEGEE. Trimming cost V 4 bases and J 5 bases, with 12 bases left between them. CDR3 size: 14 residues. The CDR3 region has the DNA TGTGCCAGCAGCCTACCCAGGGCTACCGGGGAGCTGTTTTTT. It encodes CASSLPRATGELFF.

DNA for the CDR3: TGTGCCAGCAGCTTCCCAGGGTCCTATGGCTACACCTTC. It encodes CASSFPGSYGYTF. V is TRBV11-2 and J is TRBJ1-2, with D possibly matching TRBD1 (5 bases). Between the trimmed V and J ends, which lost 3 bases and 4 bases, there was a span of 9 bases. The CDR3 contains 13 residues. Germline CDR1 SGHAT, CDR2 FQNNGV. Based on the CDR3 plus reference TRBV11-2 and TRBJ1-2, the full variable domain is EAGVAQSPRYKIIEKRQSVAFWCNPISGHATLYWYQQILGQGPKLLIQFQNNGVVDDSQLPKDRFSAERLKGVDSTLKIQPAKLEDSAVYLCASSFPGSYGYTFGSGTRLTVV.

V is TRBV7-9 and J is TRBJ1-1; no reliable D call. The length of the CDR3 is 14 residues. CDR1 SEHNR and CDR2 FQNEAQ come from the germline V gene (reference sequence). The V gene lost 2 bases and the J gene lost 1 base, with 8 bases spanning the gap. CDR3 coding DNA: TGTGCCAGCAGCTTAACAGAGAAGAACACTGAAGCTTTCTTT. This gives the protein CASSLTEKNTEAFF. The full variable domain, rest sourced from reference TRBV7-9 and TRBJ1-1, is DTGVSQNPRHKITKRGQNVTFRCDPISEHNRLYWYRQTLGQGPEFLTYFQNEAQLEKSRLLSDRFSAERPKGSFSTLEIQRTEQGDSAMYLCASSLTEKNTEAFFGQGTRLTVV.

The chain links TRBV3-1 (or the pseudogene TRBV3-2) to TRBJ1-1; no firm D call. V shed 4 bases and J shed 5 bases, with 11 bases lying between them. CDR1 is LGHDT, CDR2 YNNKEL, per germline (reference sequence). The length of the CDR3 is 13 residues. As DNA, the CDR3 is TGTGCCAGCAGCCGGGCGGGAGGGACTGAAGCTTTCTTT. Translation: CASSRAGGTEAFF.

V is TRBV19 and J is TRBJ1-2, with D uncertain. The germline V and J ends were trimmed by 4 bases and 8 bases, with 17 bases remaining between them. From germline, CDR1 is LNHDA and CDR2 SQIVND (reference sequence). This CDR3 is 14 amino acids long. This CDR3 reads CASSNVRADLGYTF. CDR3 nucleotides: TGTGCCAGTAGTAACGTGCGGGCGGACCTAGGCTACACCTTC.

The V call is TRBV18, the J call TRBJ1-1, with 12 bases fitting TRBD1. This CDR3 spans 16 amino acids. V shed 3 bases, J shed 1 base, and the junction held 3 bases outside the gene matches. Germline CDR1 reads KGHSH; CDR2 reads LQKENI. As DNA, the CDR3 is TGTGCCAGCTCACCGGGACAGGGGGCCGCGAACACTGAAGCTTTCTTT. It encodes CASSPGQGAANTEAFF. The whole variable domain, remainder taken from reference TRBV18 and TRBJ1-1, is NAGVMQNPRHLVRRRGQEARLRCSPMKGHSHVYWYRQLPEEGLKFMVYLQKENIIDESGMPKERFSAEFPKEGPSILRIQQVVRGDSAAYFCASSPGQGAANTEAFFGQGTRLTVV.

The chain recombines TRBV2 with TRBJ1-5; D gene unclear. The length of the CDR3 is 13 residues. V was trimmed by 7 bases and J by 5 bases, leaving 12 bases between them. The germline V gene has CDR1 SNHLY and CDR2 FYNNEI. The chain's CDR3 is CASTERGDQPQHF. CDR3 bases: TGTGCCAGCACCGAACGGGGAGATCAGCCCCAGCATTTT.

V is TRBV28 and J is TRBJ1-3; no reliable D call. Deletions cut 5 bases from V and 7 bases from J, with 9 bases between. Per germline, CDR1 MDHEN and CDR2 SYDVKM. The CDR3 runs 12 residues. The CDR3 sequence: CASSTSWNTIYF. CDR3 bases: TGTGCCAGCAGTACAAGTTGGAACACCATATATTTT. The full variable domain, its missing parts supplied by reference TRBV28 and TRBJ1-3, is DVKVTQSSRYLVKRTGEKVFLECVQDMDHENMFWYRQDPGLGLRLIYFSYDVKMKEKGDIPEGYSVSREKKERFSLILESASTNQTSMYLCASSTSWNTIYFGEGSWLTVV.

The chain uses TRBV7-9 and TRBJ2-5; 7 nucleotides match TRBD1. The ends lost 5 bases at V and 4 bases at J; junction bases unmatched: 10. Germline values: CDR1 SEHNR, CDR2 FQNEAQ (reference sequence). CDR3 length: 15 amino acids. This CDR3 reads CASSAGQVVPETQYF. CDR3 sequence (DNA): TGTGCCAGCAGCGCCGGACAGGTTGTTCCAGAGACCCAGTACTTC.

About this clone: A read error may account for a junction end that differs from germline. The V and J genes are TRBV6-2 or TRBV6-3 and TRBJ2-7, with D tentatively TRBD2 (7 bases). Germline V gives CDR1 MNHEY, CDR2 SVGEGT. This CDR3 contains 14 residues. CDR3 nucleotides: TGTGCCAGCAGTTACTCGAGGGGGAGCGGGGAGCCGGACTTC. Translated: CASSYSRGSGEPDF.

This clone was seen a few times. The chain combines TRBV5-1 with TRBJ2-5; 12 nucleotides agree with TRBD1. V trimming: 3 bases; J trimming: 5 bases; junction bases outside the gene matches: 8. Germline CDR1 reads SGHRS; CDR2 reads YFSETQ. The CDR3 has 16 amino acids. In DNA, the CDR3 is TGCGCCAGCAGCTCCCAGGGACAGGGGGCTAGGGAGACCCAGTACTTC. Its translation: CASSSQGQGARETQYF.

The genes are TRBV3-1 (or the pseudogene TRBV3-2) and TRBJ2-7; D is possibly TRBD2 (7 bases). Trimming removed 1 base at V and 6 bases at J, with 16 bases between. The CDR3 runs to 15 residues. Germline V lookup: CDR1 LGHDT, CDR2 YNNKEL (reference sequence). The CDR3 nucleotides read TGTGCCAGCAGCCAAGGGTCCGGGGGGCCCCGCGAGCAGTACTTC. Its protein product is CASSQGSGGPREQYF.

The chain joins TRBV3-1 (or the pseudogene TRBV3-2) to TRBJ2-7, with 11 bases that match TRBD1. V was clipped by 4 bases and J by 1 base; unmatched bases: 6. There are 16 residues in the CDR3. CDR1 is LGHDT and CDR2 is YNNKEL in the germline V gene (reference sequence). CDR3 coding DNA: TGTGCCAGCAGCCCCCCAGGGGACAGGGGGTCCTACGAGCAGTACTTC. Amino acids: CASSPPGDRGSYEQYF.

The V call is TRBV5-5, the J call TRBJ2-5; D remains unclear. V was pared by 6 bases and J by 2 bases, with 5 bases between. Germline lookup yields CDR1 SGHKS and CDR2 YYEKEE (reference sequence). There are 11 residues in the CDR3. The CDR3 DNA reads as TGTGCCAGCACCCATCAAGAGACCCAGTACTTC. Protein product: CASTHQETQYF.

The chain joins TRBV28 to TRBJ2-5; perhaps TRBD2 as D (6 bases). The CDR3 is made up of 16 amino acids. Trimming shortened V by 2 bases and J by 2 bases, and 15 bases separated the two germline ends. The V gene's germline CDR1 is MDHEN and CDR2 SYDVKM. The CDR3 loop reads CASSLERVAAQETQYF. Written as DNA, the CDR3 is TGTGCCAGCAGTTTAGAACGGGTAGCGGCACAAGAGACCCAGTACTTC.

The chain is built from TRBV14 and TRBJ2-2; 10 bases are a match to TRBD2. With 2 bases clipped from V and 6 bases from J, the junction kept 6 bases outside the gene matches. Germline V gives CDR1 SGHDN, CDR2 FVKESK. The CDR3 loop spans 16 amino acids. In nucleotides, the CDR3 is TGTGCCAGCAGCCAATTCGGGGGACTAGCGTCCGGGGAGCTGTTTTTT. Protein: CASSQFGGLASGELFF.

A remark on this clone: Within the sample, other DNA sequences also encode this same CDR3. The CDR3 reads CASSPGQGPYEQYF. CDR3 sequence (DNA): TGTGCCAGCAGTCCGGGACAGGGACCCTACGAGCAGTACTTC. J is TRBJ2-7 and V is TRBV2, with TRBD1 identical over 9 bases. Germline V CDR1 and CDR2: SNHLY, FYNNEI. This CDR3 contains 14 residues. V lost 5 bases and J lost 2; bases outside the gene matches: 4.

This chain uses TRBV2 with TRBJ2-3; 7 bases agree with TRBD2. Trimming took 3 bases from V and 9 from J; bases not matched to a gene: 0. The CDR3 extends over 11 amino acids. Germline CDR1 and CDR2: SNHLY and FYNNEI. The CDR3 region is CASSDGGTQYF. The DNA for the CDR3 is TGTGCCAGCAGTGACGGGGGGACGCAGTATTTT.

The CDR3 nucleotides are TGTGCCAGCAGCTTGCCCGGGTTCGGAGATACGCAGTATTTT. Its translation: CASSLPGFGDTQYF. J is TRBJ2-3 and V is TRBV7-3; no firm D call. Trimming pared 3 bases from V and 5 bases from J, leaving 12 bases between. This CDR3 is 14 amino acids long. Germline CDR1 is SGHTA and CDR2 is FQGTGA.

CDR3 in DNA: TGTGCCAGCAGCTTATCCCTGACAGGGACCTATGGCTACACCTTC. Translation: CASSLSLTGTYGYTF. V and J are TRBV7-9 and TRBJ1-2, with 7 bases aligning to TRBD1. The CDR3 sequence is 15 residues long. Germline-derived CDR1 and CDR2 are SEHNR and FQNEAQ (reference sequence). Unmatched junction bases numbered 7, after V lost 2 bases and J lost 4 bases.